The clone carrying this TCR beta chain came up once. What it binds is not known. The data derive from a study of T cell responses to AZD1222 COVID-19 vaccine. The study, taken as a whole, reports: Repertoires were sampled only after the peak T cell response. Distributed over spike, vaccine-associated CD4 TCRs predominated at 160-218 and 743-854. Only 5 or 6 AZD1222 recipients were seropositive at baseline. A rise in Spike-specific TCR breadth and depth followed two AZD1222 doses.

Sequencing was performed with immunoSEQ multiplex PCR; in TCRdb, only in-frame clones are kept and a portion is missing. This table holds approximately 110,000 clones, over 75% found once. Germline V gene lookup returns CDR1 GTSNPN and CDR2 SVGIG (reference sequence). Between the trimmed V and J ends, which lost 5 bases and 4 bases, there was a span of 15 bases. This CDR3 has 15 residues. The specimen was peripheral blood, collected on day 0 of AZD1222 vaccination. This receptor was obtained from an adult in good health. The chain links TRBV30 to TRBJ1-6; perhaps TRBD1 as D (6 bases). The CDR3 nucleotides read TGTGCCTGGGGGGGCGCCGAGTCTTATAATTCACCCCTCCACTTT. Protein sequence: CAWGGAESYNSPLHF.